These 8 T cell receptor beta chains share one sample of origin, sequenced in a study of shared clonotypes between healthy human individuals. Here immunoSEQ multiplex PCR was the method, and the copy in TCRdb shows in-frame clones only, minus some. This table has approximately 1.4 million clones, about 98% appearing once. The sample consisted of naive CD4+ T cells sorted from blood. As to subset: CD45RA+ positively selected. The receptors derive from a man aged 30 to 39 in good health.

This clone showed up just once. The genes are TRBV5-5 and TRBJ2-2, with 15 bases aligning to TRBD2. The CDR3 runs to 17 residues. Trimming took 4 bases from V and 7 from J; bases not matched to a gene: 8. The germline V gene encodes CDR1 SGHKS and CDR2 YYEKEE (reference sequence). CDR3 loop: CASSTGLAGGKNGELFF. CDR3 sequence (DNA): TGTGCCAGCAGCACAGGACTAGCGGGAGGGAAGAACGGGGAGCTGTTTTTT.

This chain links TRBV6-1 with TRBJ2-5; D unclear. V was shortened by 0 bases and J by 2 bases, with 16 bases between the two germline ends. Germline V gene sequence: CDR1 MNHNS, CDR2 SASEGT. The CDR3 totals 17 residues. The chain's CDR3 is CASSEALPLSLQETQYF. The CDR3 region has the DNA TGTGCCAGCAGTGAAGCGCTACCCTTGTCTTTACAAGAGACCCAGTACTTC.

The chain uses TRBV27 and TRBJ1-2; D is uncertain. Trimming removed 6 bases from V and 8 bases from J, with 13 bases in between. Germline V gives CDR1 MNHEY, CDR2 SMNVEV (reference sequence). The CDR3 covers 12 residues. The CDR3, as DNA: TGTGCCAGCAGCCCTGGCACTTACGGCTACACCTTC. It codes for CASSPGTYGYTF.

V usage is TRBV9 and J usage is TRBJ1-5, with D tentatively TRBD1 (5 bases). Germline V gene data show CDR1 as SGDLS and CDR2 as YYNGEE. The CDR3 loop spans 14 amino acids. Trimming took 0 bases from V and 7 from J, leaving 11 bases between them. The CDR3 loop is CASSVAEGRQPQHF. In nucleotides, the CDR3 is TGTGCCAGCAGCGTAGCGGAGGGGAGGCAGCCCCAGCATTTT.

V gene TRBV2 combines with J gene TRBJ2-1, with TRBD2 matching over 10 bases. Germline CDR1 and CDR2: SNHLY and FYNNEI. This CDR3 contains 13 residues. V trimming: 7 bases; J trimming: 7 bases; junction bases outside the gene matches: 4. The CDR3 spells CASTEREGNEQFF. The CDR3 nucleotides read TGTGCCAGCACAGAGCGGGAGGGGAATGAGCAGTTCTTC.

The chain links TRBV6-1 to TRBJ2-7; the match to TRBD2 covers 9 bases. The V segment lost 2 bases and the J segment 2 bases; nucleotides outside the gene matches: 4. This CDR3 spans 15 amino acids. The V gene's germline CDR1 is MNHNS and CDR2 SASEGT. As DNA, the CDR3 is TGTGCCAGCAGTGAACAGGGACTAGCCGCCTACGAGCAGTACTTC. Its translation: CASSEQGLAAYEQYF.

The chain carries TRBV7-9 and TRBJ2-5; D assignment may be TRBD1 or TRBD2 (5 bases each). This CDR3 has 16 amino acids. V was cut by 2 bases and J by 0 bases, with 13 bases left in between. Per the germline V gene, CDR1 is SEHNR and CDR2 is FQNEAQ (reference sequence). The CDR3 region has the DNA TGTGCCAGCAGCTTATCCGCCGGGACGTACCAAGAGACCCAGTACTTC. Protein sequence: CASSLSAGTYQETQYF. The variable domain in full, completed from reference TRBV7-9 and TRBJ2-5, reads DTGVSQNPRHKITKRGQNVTFRCDPISEHNRLYWYRQTLGQGPEFLTYFQNEAQLEKSRLLSDRFSAERPKGSFSTLEIQRTEQGDSAMYLCASSLSAGTYQETQYFGPGTRLLVL.

The chain employs TRBV4-2 and TRBJ2-1; TRBD1 aligns across 9 bases. V was pared by 1 base and J by 6 bases, with 4 bases of the junction left unmatched. CDR3 length: 15 amino acids. The germline V gene has CDR1 LGHNA and CDR2 YNFKEQ. CDR3 region: CASSQVSTGGNEQFF. The CDR3 coding sequence is TGTGCCAGCAGCCAAGTTTCGACAGGGGGCAATGAGCAGTTCTTC.